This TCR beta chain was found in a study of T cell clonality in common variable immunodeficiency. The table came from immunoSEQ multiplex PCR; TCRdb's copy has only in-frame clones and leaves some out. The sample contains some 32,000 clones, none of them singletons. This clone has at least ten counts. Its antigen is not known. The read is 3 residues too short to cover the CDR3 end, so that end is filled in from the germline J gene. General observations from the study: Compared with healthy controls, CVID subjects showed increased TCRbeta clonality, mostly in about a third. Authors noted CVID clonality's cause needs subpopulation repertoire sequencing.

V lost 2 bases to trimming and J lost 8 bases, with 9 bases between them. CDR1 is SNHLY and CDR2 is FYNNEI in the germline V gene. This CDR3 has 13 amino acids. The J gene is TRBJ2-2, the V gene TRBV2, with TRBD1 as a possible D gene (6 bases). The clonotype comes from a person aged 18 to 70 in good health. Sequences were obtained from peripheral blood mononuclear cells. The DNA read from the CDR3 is TGTGCCAGCAGTGAAACAGGGTCGGGGGAG. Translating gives CASSETGSGE. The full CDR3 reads CASSETGSGELFF.